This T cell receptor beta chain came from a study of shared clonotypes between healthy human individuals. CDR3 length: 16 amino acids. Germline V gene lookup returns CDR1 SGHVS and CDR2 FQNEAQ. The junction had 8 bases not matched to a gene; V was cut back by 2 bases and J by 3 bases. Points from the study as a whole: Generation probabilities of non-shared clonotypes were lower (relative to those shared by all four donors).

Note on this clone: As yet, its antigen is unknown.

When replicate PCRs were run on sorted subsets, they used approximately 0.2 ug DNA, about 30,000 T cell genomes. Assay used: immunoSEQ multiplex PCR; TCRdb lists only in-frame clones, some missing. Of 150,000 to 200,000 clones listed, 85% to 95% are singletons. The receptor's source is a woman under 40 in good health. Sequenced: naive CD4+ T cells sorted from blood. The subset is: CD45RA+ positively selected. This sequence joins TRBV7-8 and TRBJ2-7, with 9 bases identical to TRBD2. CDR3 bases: TGTGCCAGCAGCTTATCATATGGGACTAGCTTCTACGAGCAGTACTTC. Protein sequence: CASSLSYGTSFYEQYF. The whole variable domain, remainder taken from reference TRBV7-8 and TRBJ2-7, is GAGVSQSPRYKVAKRGQDVALRCDPISGHVSLFWYQQALGQGPEFLTYFQNEAQLDKSGLPSDRFFAERPEGSVSTLKIQRTQQEDSAVYLCASSLSYGTSFYEQYFGPGTRLTVT.